The present T cell receptor beta chain was sequenced within a study of identical twins. TCRdb re-called the 5' RACE reads through MiXCR, storing one row per CDR3 protein. The sample lists about 210,000 distinct CDR3 sequences; less than 9.5% were seen once. The germline V gene encodes CDR1 SQVTM and CDR2 ANQGSEA. V lost 5 bases to trimming and J lost 12 bases, with 17 bases between them. The CDR3 is 13 amino acids. This clonotype was counted ten times or more. This sequence was found in a woman under 30 in good health. The sample was memory (CD45RO+) T cells sorted from blood. The chain couples TRBV29-1 to TRBJ2-6, with D perhaps assigned TRBD1 or TRBD2 (6 bases each). The CDR3 nucleotides read TGCAGCGTTACAGGGCGAGGGGGAGGCGTCCTGACTTTC. This translates into CSVTGRGGGVLTF.